Below are 11 T cell receptor beta chains sequenced from a single sample in a study of T cell repertoires in cytomegalovirus infection. The antigens for these receptors are not known. Using its own MiXCR run on the reads, TCRdb lists one record per CDR3 protein. This sample has about 920,000 distinct CDR3 sequences, with about a third found just once. The sequencing used cultured CD8+ T cells from PBMCs, collected from culture after CMV antigen stimulation. The receptors shown here come from a human donor in good health (CMV status not recorded). Some clones in this sample may be carry-over from other donors' samples.

The rearrangement joins TRBV5-1 to TRBJ2-7; TRBD1 agrees at 8 bases. The length of the CDR3 is 14 residues. J was trimmed by 7 bases and V by 8 bases; bases with no gene match: 14. The germline V gene encodes CDR1 SGHRS and CDR2 YFSETQ. For the CDR3, the DNA is TGCGCCAGTGCTGATCGGCAGGGGGCGTGGGAGCAGTACTTC. This encodes CASADRQGAWEQYF.

The chain recombines TRBV12-3 or TRBV12-4 with TRBJ2-2; TRBD2 is a possible D gene (7 bases). Trimming pared 3 bases from V and 1 base from J, leaving 18 bases between. There are 18 residues in the CDR3. The CDR3 loop reads CASSFTPEGGENTGELFF. CDR3 in DNA: TGTGCCAGCAGTTTTACCCCGGAGGGGGGGGAGAACACCGGGGAGCTGTTTTTT.

This clonotype was seen a few times. The chain is built from TRBV10-3 and TRBJ2-7, with 7 bases aligning to TRBD2. From germline, CDR1 is ENHRY and CDR2 SYGVKD. CDR3 size: 16 residues. With 0 bases clipped from V and 1 base from J, the junction kept 6 bases outside the gene matches. The CDR3 loop is CAISESTASGSYEQYF. CDR3 bases: TGTGCCATCAGTGAGTCGACGGCTAGCGGATCCTACGAGCAGTACTTC.

Comments on this clonotype: Lacking the conserved final phenylalanine or tryptophan, this CDR3 likely reflects a read error. This chain joins TRBV9 and TRBJ2-3; no definite D call. Looked up from germline, CDR1 is SGDLS and CDR2 is YYNGEE. This CDR3 comprises 15 residues. Trimming left V 0 bases short and J 1 base short, with 9 bases between. The CDR3 sequence: CASSVGSGGTDTQYS. CDR3 in DNA: TGTGCCAGCAGCGTAGGCTCGGGCGGCACAGATACGCAGTATTCT.

The CDR3 loop reads CASSQEYGGGAEKTQYF. The CDR3 DNA reads as TGCGCCAGCAGCCAAGAATATGGCGGGGGGGCCGAAAAGACCCAGTACTTC. This chain connects TRBV4-3 to TRBJ2-5; 9 bases are shared with TRBD2. J lost 6 bases, V lost 0 bases, and 11 bases had no gene match. The germline V gene encodes CDR1 LGHNA and CDR2 YSLEER. This CDR3 is built from 17 residues.

This clonotype was counted between two and nine times. The chain has TRBV29-1 and TRBJ2-3; 8 bases fit TRBD1. V gave up 0 bases and J gave up 1 base; unmatched junction bases: 3. In germline, CDR1 is SQVTM, CDR2 ANQGSEA. The length of the CDR3 is 15 residues. The CDR3 loop reads CSVEDMGQGTDTQYF. DNA of the CDR3: TGCAGCGTTGAAGATATGGGACAGGGCACAGATACGCAGTATTTT.

The chain joins TRBV20-1 to TRBJ1-5; D is possibly TRBD1 (5 bases). Trimming left V 6 bases short and J 5 bases short, with 20 bases between. Germline V lookup: CDR1 DFQATT, CDR2 SNEGSKA (reference sequence). The CDR3 spans 15 residues. The CDR3 reads CSAGLPERGDQPQHF. CDR3 nucleotide sequence: TGCAGTGCCGGATTACCAGAAAGGGGAGATCAGCCCCAGCATTTT.

The J gene is TRBJ2-5, the V gene TRBV5-6; 9 bases agree with TRBD2. The J segment lost 4 bases and the V segment lost 2 bases, leaving 12 bases of the junction unmatched. The germline gives CDR1 SGHDT, CDR2 YYEEEE. This CDR3 spans 17 amino acids. CDR3: CASSFLPPSGVIETQYF. The CDR3 DNA reads TGTGCCAGCAGCTTCTTACCTCCTAGCGGGGTTATAGAGACCCAGTACTTC.

CDR3 DNA sequence: TGTGCCAGCAGTTACCACCAGATCGGCTCATCTATGAACACTGAAGCTTTCTTT. It is translated as CASSYHQIGSSMNTEAFF. This rearrangement joins TRBV6-5 to TRBJ1-1; D gene unclear. The CDR3 is 18 residues long. Germline assignment: CDR1 MNHEY and CDR2 SVGAGI. Between the trimmed V and J ends, which lost 2 bases and 0 bases, there was a span of 19 bases.

This chain uses TRBV14 with TRBJ2-1; TRBD2 aligns across 10 bases. V trimming: 6 bases; J trimming: 8 bases; junction bases outside the gene matches: 4. Germline V CDR1 and CDR2: SGHDN, FVKESK. The CDR3 is 13 residues long. This chain's CDR3 is CASSGTSEDEQFF. DNA for the CDR3: TGTGCCAGCAGTGGGACTAGCGAGGATGAGCAGTTCTTC.

This clonotype was seen ten or more times. The chain employs TRBV7-2 and TRBJ2-2; 7 nucleotides match TRBD1. J was trimmed by 3 bases and V by 0 bases; bases with no gene match: 7. The CDR3 is 17 amino acids. Germline loops: CDR1 SGHTA, CDR2 FQGNSA. The CDR3 bases are TGTGCCAGCAGCTTAGCGGCGACAGGGCGGCACACCGGGGAGCTGTTTTTT. Residues: CASSLAATGRHTGELFF. The entire variable domain, with the rest obtained from reference TRBV7-2 and TRBJ2-2, is as follows: GAGVSQSPSNKVTEKGKDVELRCDPISGHTALYWYRQSLGQGLEFLIYFQGNSAPDKSGLPSDRFSAERTGGSVSTLTIQRTQQEDSAVYLCASSLAATGRHTGELFFGEGSRLTVL.